The 10 T cell receptor beta chains in this list originate from one sample, sequenced in a study of OX40 agonist ivuxolimab in advanced cancers. TCRdb keeps only in-frame clones here, not all; method: immunoSEQ multiplex PCR. The sample has about 11,000 clones, just under 75% seen once; the top ten hold approximately 40%. The specimen comprised CD4+ or CD8+ T cells sorted from blood, sampled in a trial of the OX40 agonist ivuxolimab. Receptors originate from an adult with an advanced solid tumor such as melanoma, head and neck, liver or kidney cancer.

The V gene is TRBV7-3, the J gene TRBJ1-1; 9 bases map to TRBD1. V was clipped by 4 bases and J by 1 base; unmatched bases: 13. Germline V gene data show CDR1 as SGHTA and CDR2 as FQGTGA. The CDR3 is 18 residues long. CDR3 residues: CASSSRDRVNQKNTEAFF. In nucleotides, the CDR3 is TGTGCCAGCAGCTCCCGGGACAGGGTAAACCAGAAGAACACTGAAGCTTTCTTT.

The chain carries TRBV11-1 and TRBJ2-7, with 8 bases lining up with TRBD1. V trimming: 5 bases; J trimming: 2 bases; junction bases outside the gene matches: 11. The germline gives CDR1 SGHAT, CDR2 FQDESV (reference sequence). CDR3 length equals 16 residues. Here the CDR3 DNA reads TGTGCCAGCAGCCCCGGTCAACGGACAGGGACCTACGAGCAGTACTTC. As protein: CASSPGQRTGTYEQYF.

This clone was detected once. The CDR3 DNA is TGTGCCAGCAGCCAATTAATGGGGCTCTACGAGCAGTACTTC. Translated: CASSQLMGLYEQYF. This chain uses TRBV5-6 with TRBJ2-7, with D possibly TRBD1 on 5 matching bases. V gave up 4 bases and J gave up 3 bases, with 14 bases separating them. The CDR3 has 14 residues. Per germline, CDR1 SGHDT and CDR2 YYEEEE.

As concerns this clone: The sample contains more than one DNA sequence encoding this CDR3. CDR3 protein: CASSWTAGGETQYF. The CDR3, as DNA: TGCGCCAGCAGTTGGACAGCGGGAGGGGAGACCCAGTACTTC. The V gene is TRBV10-2, the J gene TRBJ2-5; TRBD2 agrees at 10 bases. The CDR3 has 14 amino acids. Germline loops: CDR1 WSHSY, CDR2 SAAADI. V lost 5 bases and J lost 5; bases outside the gene matches: 5.

The chain combines TRBV29-1 with TRBJ2-5, with 9 positions matching TRBD2. Germline V gene sequence: CDR1 SQVTM, CDR2 ANQGSEA. The CDR3 runs 17 residues. The ends lost 2 bases at V and 2 bases at J; junction bases unmatched: 12. The CDR3 is CSVEQARGSGSQETQYF. Here the CDR3 DNA reads TGCAGCGTTGAACAAGCGCGTGGTAGCGGGAGTCAAGAGACCCAGTACTTC.

The rearrangement links TRBV5-3 to TRBJ1-5; D unresolved. TRBV5-3 is an open reading frame whose function is uncertain. Between the trimmed V and J ends, which lost 3 bases and 1 base, there was a span of 14 bases. This CDR3 spans 16 amino acids. The CDR3 region is CARSSLTQESNQPQHF. In DNA, the CDR3 is TGTGCCAGAAGCTCCCTCACGCAGGAGAGCAATCAGCCCCAGCATTTT.

This clone was recorded a few times. The V and J genes are TRBV19 and TRBJ1-5; D is unresolved. CDR1 LNHDA and CDR2 SQIVND come from the germline V gene (reference sequence). Between the trimmed V and J ends, which lost 7 bases and 0 bases, there was a span of 7 bases. The CDR3 runs to 13 residues. CDR3 in amino acids: CASTGISNQPQHF. CDR3 coding DNA: TGTGCCAGTACTGGGATTAGCAATCAGCCCCAGCATTTT.

The chain links TRBV29-1 to TRBJ2-2, with TRBD1 identical over 8 bases. With V trimmed by 2 bases and J by 6 bases, 11 bases remained unmatched. The CDR3 has 16 amino acids. Germline-derived CDR1 and CDR2 are SQVTM and ANQGSEA. The CDR3 DNA sequence: TGCAGCGTTGAATCGTCCACGACAGGGGTAGCCGGGGAGCTGTTTTTT. Its translation is CSVESSTTGVAGELFF.

This chain joins TRBV6-4 and TRBJ2-3; D is unresolved. Trimming took off 4 bases at V and 3 bases at J, with 8 bases between the two ends. The length of the CDR3 is 13 residues. CDR1 and CDR2 from the germline V gene are MRHNA and SNTAGT. CDR3 DNA sequence: TGTGCCAGCAGTGCTAAGGAGACAGATACGCAGTATTTT. As protein: CASSAKETDTQYF.

This clone was detected a few times. V and J are TRBV25-1 and TRBJ2-2; D remains ambiguous. Germline V gene lookup returns CDR1 MGHDK and CDR2 SYGVNS. There are 14 residues in the CDR3. V lost 2 bases and J 3 bases, leaving 7 bases between the germline ends. The CDR3 DNA follows: TGTGCCAGCAGTGAAGGCCGGGACACCGGGGAGCTGTTTTTT. Translated, it gives CASSEGRDTGELFF.